Listed below are T cell receptor beta chains from one sample, sequenced in a study of cytomegalovirus exposure and HLA in healthy donors. Here immunoSEQ multiplex PCR was the method, and the copy in TCRdb shows in-frame clones only, minus some. The sample holds about 130,000 clones. Sequenced sample: PBMCs. All receptors come from a man younger than 30 in good health and CMV-seronegative. The CDR3 runs from the conserved cysteine through the conserved F or W. A D gene is named only where the DNA matches it firmly.

d_call v_call cdr3_aa
. TRBV7-8 CASSEPGWGNQPQHF
TRBD1 TRBV10-3 CAIANYQGGVGYTF
TRBD1 TRBV11-2 CASSSTQGLNTEAFF
. TRBV19 CASSIREYTEAFF
TRBD1 TRBV6-5 CASSYGQGSQPQHF
TRBD2 TRBV4-2 CASSQYSGLKLAGELFF
TRBD2 TRBV29-1 CSVELRTSGNYNEQFF
TRBD1 TRBV29-1 CSVHNRQGLETQYF
TRBD1 TRBV7-2 CASSSGGDAFF
TRBD2 TRBV4-1 CASSQVILAGDGGAQYF
. TRBV28 CASSSPRQILYGYTF
. TRBV6-5 CASSYSEGEQFF
. TRBV29-1 CSAQLLPTSSYEQYF
TRBD2 TRBV30 CAWLAGGNNEQFF
TRBD1 TRBV18 CASSPMGQGRLLSNEQFF
. TRBV5-4 CASSLEWRGSYNEQFF
. TRBV11-2 CASSLSGHLQPQHF
. TRBV7-2 CASSREVFGGQPQHF
TRBD1 TRBV30 CAWGGTGGTGYTF
. TRBV7-2 CASSLVPTSTDTQYF
TRBD2 TRBV30 CAWSAGLKGYEQYF
TRBD1 TRBV19 CASRRPGTVNSGNTIYF
TRBD1 TRBV18 CASSAWTGGTDTQYF
. TRBV6-1 CASIEGGGGWDTQYF
. TRBV11-1 CASSLSVLNTEAFF
. TRBV30 CAWSGAPGNTIYF
. TRBV5-1 CASSLGSASSYNEQFF
TRBD2 TRBV7-9 CASSLPRGRAGTGELFF
. TRBV18 CASSNLATRQVRDYGYTF
. TRBV5-1 CASSLLPESGNTIYF
TRBD2 TRBV15 CATSRDPFRGGGKETQYF
TRBD1 TRBV7-2 CASSLRGGTGGETQYF
TRBD1 TRBV9 CASSVQGARETQYF
. TRBV27 CASSIGGSNEKLFF
TRBD2 TRBV5-1 CASSFLTGLAGGGTDTQYF
. TRBV2 CASSEVRTGRGNGYTF
. TRBV29-1 CSVDRARETQYF
. TRBV9 CASSGQAGYAYEQYF
TRBD1 TRBV27 CASSLFRDRVLTGYTF
. TRBV7-9 CASSLLGENTEAFF
. TRBV30 CAWSSGVNQPQHF